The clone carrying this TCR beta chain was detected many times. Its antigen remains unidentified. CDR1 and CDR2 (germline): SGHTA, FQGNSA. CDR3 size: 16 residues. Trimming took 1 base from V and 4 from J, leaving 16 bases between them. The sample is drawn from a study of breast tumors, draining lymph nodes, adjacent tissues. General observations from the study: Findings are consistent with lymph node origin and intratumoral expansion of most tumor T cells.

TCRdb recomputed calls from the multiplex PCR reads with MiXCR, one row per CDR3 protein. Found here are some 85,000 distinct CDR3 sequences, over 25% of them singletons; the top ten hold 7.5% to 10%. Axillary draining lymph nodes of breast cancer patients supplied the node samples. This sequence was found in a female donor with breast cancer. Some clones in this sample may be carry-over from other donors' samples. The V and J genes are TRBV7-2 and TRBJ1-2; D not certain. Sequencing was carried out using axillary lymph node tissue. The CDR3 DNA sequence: TGTGCCAGCAGCTTAGTGAGCGGGGATCTGACCTATGGCTACACCTTC. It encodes CASSLVSGDLTYGYTF.